Below are 30 T cell receptor beta chains sequenced from a single sample in a study of blood T cell repertoires in COVID-19. Only in-frame clones appear in the TCRdb table, and some are missing; sequencing was by immunoSEQ multiplex PCR. The sample comprises about 210,000 clones, almost 90% of which are singletons, and 1.5% rests with the top ten. The sequenced sample was peripheral blood. The receptors here all came from a man between 18 and 29 years old with active or convalescent COVID-19.

The chain carries TRBV7-9 and TRBJ2-2; 12 bases fit TRBD2. Germline CDR1 SEHNR, CDR2 FQNEAQ (reference sequence). The CDR3 is made up of 17 amino acids. Losses at the gene ends were 1 base for V and 4 bases for J; bases not matched to a gene: 4. CDR3 region: CASSLGTSGIGTGELFF. The CDR3 region has the DNA TGTGCCAGCAGCTTAGGGACTAGCGGGATTGGCACCGGGGAGCTGTTTTTT.

This chain links TRBV5-5 with TRBJ2-3; 8 bases line up with TRBD2. The CDR3 consists of 15 residues. V was clipped by 0 bases and J by 5 bases; unmatched bases: 5. Germline-derived CDR1 and CDR2 are SGHKS and YYEKEE (reference sequence). In DNA, the CDR3 is TGTGCCAGCAGCTTGGCGGGACTAGGTGGAGATACGCAGTATTTT. Translating gives CASSLAGLGGDTQYF.

The chain joins TRBV7-6 to TRBJ2-7; maybe TRBD2 (5 bases). Germline V lookup: CDR1 SGHVS, CDR2 FNYEAQ. The V and J ends lost 5 bases and 1 base respectively, with 18 bases between them. The CDR3 is 16 residues long. The CDR3 bases are TGTGCCAGCAGCCCGGCGGGCCCCATGATGTCCTACGAGCAGTACTTC. This gives the protein CASSPAGPMMSYEQYF.

The chain has TRBV28 and TRBJ1-1; D is unclear. CDR1 and CDR2 from the germline V gene are MDHEN and SYDVKM. Trimming removed 5 bases from V and 0 bases from J, with 10 bases in between. The CDR3 contains 14 residues. CDR3 sequence (DNA): TGTGCCAGCAGTGTCGGGAGCATGAACACTGAAGCTTTCTTT. Protein sequence: CASSVGSMNTEAFF.

The chain joins TRBV19 to TRBJ2-7, with 8 bases aligning to TRBD1. This CDR3 has 15 amino acids. CDR1 LNHDA and CDR2 SQIVND come from the germline V gene (reference sequence). The ends lost 4 bases at V and 6 bases at J; junction bases unmatched: 11. The CDR3 nucleotides read TGTGCCAGTAGTACGGGGACAGGTTTGGTTGGCGAGCAGTACTTC. Translating gives CASSTGTGLVGEQYF.

The rearrangement uses TRBV21-1 and TRBJ2-3; the D call of TRBD2 is as the table states it, not checked on the DNA. TRBV21-1 is a documented pseudogene. This CDR3 spans 19 amino acids. The CDR3 reads CASNPGTSGSCESTDTQYF. In nucleotides, the CDR3 is TGTGCCAGCAACCCCGGGACTAGCGGGAGTTGTGAGAGCACAGATACGCAGTATTTT.

This chain connects TRBV7-2 to TRBJ2-7; 8 positions agree with TRBD2. Trimming removed 2 bases from V and 7 bases from J; junction bases left unmatched: 7. CDR1 is SGHTA and CDR2 is FQGNSA in the germline V gene. This CDR3 is built from 14 residues. The CDR3 region has the DNA TGTGCCAGCAGCTTACAAGCGGGAGAGTGGGAGCAGTACTTC. It is translated as CASSLQAGEWEQYF.

This clone occurred a few times. The chain recombines TRBV27 with TRBJ2-6; the D gene is possibly TRBD1 (6 bases). There are 14 residues in the CDR3. Germline V CDR1 and CDR2: MNHEY, SMNVEV (reference sequence). V lost 6 bases to trimming and J lost 3 bases, with 9 bases between them. CDR3 nucleotides: TGTGCCAGCAGACAGGGCGTTGGGGCCAACGTCCTGACTTTC. It is translated as CASRQGVGANVLTF. Complete variable domain (other parts from reference TRBV27 and TRBJ2-6): EAQVTQNPRYLITVTGKKLTVTCSQNMNHEYMSWYRQDPGLGLRQIYYSMNVEVTDKGDVPEGYKVSRKEKRNFPLILESPSPNQTSLYFCASRQGVGANVLTFGAGSRLTVL.

This chain connects TRBV6-1 to TRBJ2-2; D gene ambiguous. CDR3 length equals 15 residues. V lost 1 base and J lost 6, with 12 bases in between. Germline CDR1 and CDR2: MNHNS and SASEGT. CDR3 region: CASSEEVTGAGELFF. The CDR3 coding sequence is TGTGCCAGCAGTGAAGAGGTGACGGGTGCCGGGGAGCTGTTTTTT.

This clone has a handful of counts. The chain combines TRBV19 with TRBJ1-5, with D tentatively TRBD1 (5 bases). V lost 9 bases to trimming and J lost 0 bases, with 12 bases between them. Germline lookup yields CDR1 LNHDA and CDR2 SQIVND (reference sequence). The CDR3 runs to 14 residues. CDR3 protein: CASRTHNSNQPQHF. Here the CDR3 DNA reads TGTGCCAGCCGGACACATAATAGCAATCAGCCCCAGCATTTT.

The rearrangement uses TRBV7-6 and TRBJ1-4; TRBD1 aligns across 9 bases. CDR3 length equals 14 residues. Germline loops: CDR1 SGHVS, CDR2 FNYEAQ. Trimming removed 5 bases from V and 8 bases from J; junction bases left unmatched: 6. Here the CDR3 DNA reads TGTGCCAGCAGCCAAGGACAGGGGAACGAAAAACTGTTTTTT. It encodes CASSQGQGNEKLFF.

The V and J genes are TRBV12-3 or TRBV12-4 and TRBJ2-1, with D perhaps matching TRBD1 (5 bases). The CDR3 totals 12 residues. V lost 3 bases to trimming and J lost 9 bases, with 9 bases between them. CDR3 in amino acids: CASSLGLLEQFF. In DNA form, the CDR3 reads TGTGCCAGCAGTTTGGGGCTGCTTGAGCAGTTCTTC.

This clone has just a few counts. The chain is built from TRBV7-2 and TRBJ1-1; D is perhaps TRBD1 (5 bases). This CDR3 is built from 14 residues. Between the trimmed V and J ends, which lost 5 bases and 1 base, there was a span of 11 bases. CDR1 SGHTA and CDR2 FQGNSA come from the germline V gene. The CDR3 DNA reads TGTGCCAGCAGCCCTCTGACAGCGAACACTGAAGCTTTCTTT. As protein: CASSPLTANTEAFF.

Concerning this clone: Other DNA sequences of this sample code for an identical CDR3. This chain links TRBV12-3 or TRBV12-4 with TRBJ1-2; 9 nucleotides align to TRBD1. The CDR3 loop spans 13 amino acids. V shed 5 bases, J shed 4 bases, and the junction held 2 bases outside the gene matches. The CDR3 here is CASSQDRGYGYTF. CDR3 coding DNA: TGTGCCAGCAGTCAGGACAGGGGCTATGGCTACACCTTC.

This chain joins TRBV5-8 and TRBJ1-1; D is unresolved. The germline V gene encodes CDR1 SGHTS and CDR2 YDEGEE. Trimming shortened V by 3 bases and J by 10 bases, and 19 bases separated the two germline ends. This CDR3 is built from 14 residues. The CDR3 spells CASSSLAGGSRAFF. The CDR3 coding sequence is TGTGCCAGCAGCTCCTTAGCGGGAGGTTCGAGAGCTTTCTTT.

This clone has a single count. The chain links TRBV5-4 to TRBJ2-7; TRBD1 might be the D (6 bases). Germline CDR1 reads SGHNT; CDR2 reads YYREEE (reference sequence). This CDR3 region has 14 residues. Trimming shortened V by 4 bases and J by 5 bases, and 16 bases separated the two germline ends. CDR3 sequence (DNA): TGTGCCAGCAGCAACAAACAGGGTTCTGACGAGCAGTACTTC. Protein: CASSNKQGSDEQYF. Supplemented by reference TRBV5-4 and TRBJ2-7, the full variable domain reads ETGVTQSPTHLIKTRGQQVTLRCSSQSGHNTVSWYQQALGQGPQFIFQYYREEENGRGNFPPRFSGLQFPNYSSELNVNALELDDSALYLCASSNKQGSDEQYFGPGTRLTVT.

The rearrangement joins TRBV27 to TRBJ1-6; unclear D gene. This CDR3 is 17 amino acids long. V lost 7 bases, J lost 4 bases, and 20 bases lay in between. From germline, CDR1 is MNHEY and CDR2 SMNVEV (reference sequence). CDR3 coding DNA: TGTGCCAGCACGAAAGACACCTCCTCGGCTTATAATTCACCCCTCCACTTT. Translation gives CASTKDTSSAYNSPLHF.

This chain uses TRBV10-3 with TRBJ2-1, with 12 bases lining up with TRBD2. The V and J ends lost 6 bases and 4 bases, in that order; junction bases with no gene match: 4. CDR3 length: 15 amino acids. Germline V gene sequence: CDR1 ENHRY, CDR2 SYGVKD. The CDR3, as DNA: TGTGCCATCAGACTAGCGGGAGGTGGTTACAATGAGCAGTTCTTC. Amino acid sequence: CAIRLAGGGYNEQFF.

This sequence joins TRBV5-1 and TRBJ2-2; 7 bases line up with TRBD1. Germline V gene sequence: CDR1 SGHRS, CDR2 YFSETQ. The length of the CDR3 is 18 residues. Trimming took 5 bases from V and 8 from J; bases not matched to a gene: 21. CDR3 sequence (DNA): TGCGCCAGCAGGCCCCGGACAGGACCCCTATTTCAGGATGGGGAGCTGTTTTTT. The encoded protein is CASRPRTGPLFQDGELFF. The complete variable domain, with remaining parts taken from reference TRBV5-1 and TRBJ2-2, reads KAGVTQTPRYLIKTRGQQVTLSCSPISGHRSVSWYQQTPGQGLQFLFEYFSETQRNKGNFPGRFSGRQFSNSRSEMNVSTLELGDSALYLCASRPRTGPLFQDGELFFGEGSRLTVL.

The chain employs TRBV5-6 and TRBJ2-7, with D tentatively TRBD1 (5 bases). Germline CDR1 is SGHDT and CDR2 is YYEEEE. The CDR3 length is 13 residues. V dropped 3 bases and J dropped 4 bases, with 11 bases sitting between them. This chain's CDR3 is CASSSLPGYEQYF. CDR3 nucleotides: TGTGCCAGCAGCTCCTTACCAGGGTACGAGCAGTACTTC.

This CDR3 is CASSYGGPPTDTQYF. The DNA of the CDR3 is TGTGCCAGCAGTTACGGCGGCCCCCCCACAGATACGCAGTATTTT. The chain links TRBV6-5 to TRBJ2-3; D remains ambiguous. This CDR3 is 15 amino acids long. Per germline, CDR1 MNHEY and CDR2 SVGAGI. V lost 2 bases and J 2 bases, leaving 11 bases between the germline ends.

This sequence joins TRBV4-3 and TRBJ2-1, with 7 bases fitting TRBD1. The CDR3 contains 15 residues. The germline CDR1 and CDR2 sequences are LGHNA and YSLEER. V dropped 4 bases and J dropped 0; count of bases not matched to a gene: 3. The chain's CDR3 is CASSLQGSSYNEQFF. The DNA for the CDR3 is TGCGCCAGCAGCCTACAGGGGAGCTCCTACAATGAGCAGTTCTTC.

The genes are TRBV2 and TRBJ1-1; 7 nucleotides match TRBD1. CDR3 size: 16 residues. V shed 7 bases, J shed 0 bases, and the junction held 11 bases outside the gene matches. Germline CDR1 is SNHLY and CDR2 is FYNNEI. The CDR3 coding sequence is TGTGCCAGCAACGACTGGGCAGGGGGTATGAACACTGAAGCTTTCTTT. Protein product: CASNDWAGGMNTEAFF.

The genes are TRBV19 and TRBJ2-1; 11 positions agree with TRBD1. The CDR3 runs 15 residues. J lost 3 bases, V lost 4 bases, and 2 bases had no gene match. Germline-derived CDR1 and CDR2 are LNHDA and SQIVND (reference sequence). The CDR3 DNA sequence: TGTGCCAGTAGTAGGGACAGGGGGTTCTACAATGAGCAGTTCTTC. Residues: CASSRDRGFYNEQFF.

The chain couples TRBV5-6 to TRBJ2-5, with D unresolved. V was cut by 4 bases and J by 4 bases, with 14 bases left in between. This CDR3 has 14 residues. Germline CDR1 is SGHDT and CDR2 is YYEEEE. Here the CDR3 reads CASSQSPIGETQYF. The CDR3 DNA is TGTGCCAGCAGCCAATCGCCCATCGGAGAGACCCAGTACTTC.

This chain links TRBV7-9 with TRBJ2-7; TRBD1 aligns across 7 bases. The germline V gene encodes CDR1 SEHNR and CDR2 FQNEAQ (reference sequence). The CDR3 is 15 residues long. V shed 4 bases, J shed 2 bases, and the junction held 8 bases outside the gene matches. The CDR3 DNA follows: TGTGCCAGCAGCTCCCGACAGGGCGGTCCCTACGAGCAGTACTTC. Translation gives CASSSRQGGPYEQYF.

The genes are TRBV6-5 and TRBJ2-7; 8 bases are shared with TRBD2. Per germline, CDR1 MNHEY and CDR2 SVGAGI. The CDR3 extends over 15 amino acids. V lost 6 bases, J lost 3 bases, and 10 bases stayed unmatched. The CDR3 spells CASSDGLAGYYEQYF. Written as DNA, the CDR3 is TGTGCCAGCAGCGATGGACTAGCCGGATACTACGAGCAGTACTTC.

This clone was detected ten times or more. V is TRBV19 and J is TRBJ2-7; D is uncertain. V gave up 4 bases and J gave up 2 bases, with 12 bases separating them. Germline-derived CDR1 and CDR2 are LNHDA and SQIVND (reference sequence). The CDR3 covers 14 residues. This CDR3 reads CASSTYSGAYEQYF. In DNA form, the CDR3 reads TGTGCCAGTAGTACGTACTCGGGTGCCTACGAGCAGTACTTC.

This rearrangement joins TRBV28 to TRBJ1-1; D possibly corresponds to TRBD1 (6 bases). The germline V gene encodes CDR1 MDHEN and CDR2 SYDVKM. Trimming stripped 6 bases from V and 6 bases from J, with 14 bases between. The CDR3 consists of 13 residues. CDR3 in amino acids: CASSLGQMAEAFF. The CDR3 DNA sequence: TGTGCCAGCAGCCTCGGACAGATGGCTGAAGCTTTCTTT.

The genes are TRBV19 and TRBJ2-7, with 7 bases matching TRBD2. The CDR3 is made up of 13 amino acids. The germline V gene has CDR1 LNHDA and CDR2 SQIVND (reference sequence). With V trimmed by 6 bases and J by 6 bases, 8 bases remained unmatched. The chain's CDR3 is CASRPTSFSEQYF. The CDR3 DNA is TGTGCCAGTAGACCGACTAGCTTTTCCGAGCAGTACTTC.